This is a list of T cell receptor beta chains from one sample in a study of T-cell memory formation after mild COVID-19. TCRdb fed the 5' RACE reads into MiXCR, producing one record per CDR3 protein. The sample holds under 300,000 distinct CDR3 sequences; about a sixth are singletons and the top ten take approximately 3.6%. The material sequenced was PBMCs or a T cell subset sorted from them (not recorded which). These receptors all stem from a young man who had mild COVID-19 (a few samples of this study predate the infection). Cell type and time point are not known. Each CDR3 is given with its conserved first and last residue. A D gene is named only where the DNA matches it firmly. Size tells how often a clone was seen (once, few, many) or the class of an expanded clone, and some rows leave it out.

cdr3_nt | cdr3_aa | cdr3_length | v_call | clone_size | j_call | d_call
TGTGCCAGTAGAAGACAGGTCCGCATGAACACTGAAGCTTTCTTT | CASRRQVRMNTEAFF | 15 | TRBV19 | few | TRBJ1-1 | -
TGTGCCAGCAGCGTGAGGCAGTTCGGCAATCAGCCCCAGCATTTT | CASSVRQFGNQPQHF | 15 | TRBV11-3 | - | TRBJ1-5 | -
TGTGCCAGCAGCTCACCCGCCGGGGGACAGGCACCCTATGGCTACACCTTC | CASSSPAGGQAPYGYTF | 17 | TRBV7-2 | few | TRBJ1-2 | TRBD1
TGTGCCATCAGCGAGTCCCTTGACAGGGCGGGAAATCAGCCCCAGCATTTT | CAISESLDRAGNQPQHF | 17 | TRBV10-3 | few | TRBJ1-5 | TRBD1
TGTGCCTGGAGTGTACTCCACCAGAATCAGCCCCAGCATTTT | CAWSVLHQNQPQHF | 14 | TRBV30 | few | TRBJ1-5 | -
TGTGCAAGCAGCGCGACGGGAGGGGGGAATCAGCCCCAGCATTTT | CASSATGGGNQPQHF | 15 | TRBV6-1 | - | TRBJ1-5 | -
TGTGCCAGCAGAGCGGACCGGTACACTGAAGCTTTCTTT | CASRADRYTEAFF | 13 | TRBV5-6 | - | TRBJ1-1 | -
TGTGCCAGCAGCATAGGGACAGGGGGCATGCAGCCCCAGCATTTT | CASSIGTGGMQPQHF | 15 | TRBV7-9 | few | TRBJ1-5 | TRBD1
TGTGCCAGCAGCTTATGGCAGAACACCGGGGAGCTGTTTTTT | CASSLWQNTGELFF | 14 | TRBV7-2 | - | TRBJ2-2 | -
TGTGCCATCAGTGGAAAGACAGGGGTCGGAACTGAAGCTTTCTTT | CAISGKTGVGTEAFF | 15 | TRBV10-3 | few | TRBJ1-1 | TRBD1
TGTGCCAGCTCACCTGGACAGACAGAGTACGAGCAGTACTTC | CASSPGQTEYEQYF | 14 | TRBV18 | - | TRBJ2-7 | -
TGTGCCAGCAGCTTGCGGGGGGGCGAGGGCACAGATACGCAGTATTTT | CASSLRGGEGTDTQYF | 16 | TRBV5-6 | - | TRBJ2-3 | TRBD2
TGTGCCAGCAGCTTGCTCCCCCATGGACAGTCTGACATTCAGTACTTC | CASSLLPHGQSDIQYF | 16 | TRBV7-3 | - | TRBJ2-4 | -
TGCGCCAGCAGCCAAGCTACGACCACTAACTATGGCTACACCTTC | CASSQATTTNYGYTF | 15 | TRBV4-3 | few | TRBJ1-2 | -
TGCGCCAGCAGCTTGGGGACAAGTCAGCCCCAGCATTTT | CASSLGTSQPQHF | 13 | TRBV5-1 | few | TRBJ1-5 | -
TGCGCCAGCAGCCTTCAGGGAGGTGCAGATACGCAGTATTTT | CASSLQGGADTQYF | 14 | TRBV5-1 | many | TRBJ2-3 | -